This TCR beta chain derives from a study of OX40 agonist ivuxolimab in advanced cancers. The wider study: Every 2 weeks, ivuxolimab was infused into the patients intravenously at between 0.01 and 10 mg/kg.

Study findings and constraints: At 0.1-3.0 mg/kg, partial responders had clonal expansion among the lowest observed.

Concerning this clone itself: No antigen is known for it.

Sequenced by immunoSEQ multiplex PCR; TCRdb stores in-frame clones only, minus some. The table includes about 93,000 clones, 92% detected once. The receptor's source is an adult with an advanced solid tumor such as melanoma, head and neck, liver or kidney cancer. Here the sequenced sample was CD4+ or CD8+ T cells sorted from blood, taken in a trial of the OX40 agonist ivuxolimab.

The CDR3, as DNA: TGTGCCAGCAGCTTCGACCGGGACGAAGCTTTCTTT. It is translated as CASSFDRDEAFF. This chain joins TRBV6-1 and TRBJ1-1; perhaps TRBD1 as D (5 bases). CDR1 and CDR2 from the germline V gene are MNHNS and SASEGT. There are 12 residues in the CDR3. V lost 6 bases and J lost 8, with 13 bases in between.